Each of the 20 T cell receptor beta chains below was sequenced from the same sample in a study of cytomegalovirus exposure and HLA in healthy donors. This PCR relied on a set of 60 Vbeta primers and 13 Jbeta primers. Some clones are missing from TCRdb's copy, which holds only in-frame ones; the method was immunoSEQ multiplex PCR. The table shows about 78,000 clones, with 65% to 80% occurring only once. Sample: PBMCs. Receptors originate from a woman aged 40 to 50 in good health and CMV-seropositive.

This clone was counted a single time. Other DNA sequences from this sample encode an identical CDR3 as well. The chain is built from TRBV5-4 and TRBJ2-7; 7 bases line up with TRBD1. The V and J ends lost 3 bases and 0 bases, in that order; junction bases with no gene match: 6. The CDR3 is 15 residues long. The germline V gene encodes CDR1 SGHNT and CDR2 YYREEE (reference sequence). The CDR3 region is CASSSSDRSSYEQYF. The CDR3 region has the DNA TGTGCCAGCAGCTCCTCGGACAGGAGCTCCTACGAGCAGTACTTC.

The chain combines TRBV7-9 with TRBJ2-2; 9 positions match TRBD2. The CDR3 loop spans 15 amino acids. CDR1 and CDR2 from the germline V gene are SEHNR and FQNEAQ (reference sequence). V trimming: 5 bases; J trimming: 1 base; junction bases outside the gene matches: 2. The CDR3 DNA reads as TGTGCCAGCAGCCTTAGCGGGGGGAACACCGGGGAGCTGTTTTTT. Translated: CASSLSGGNTGELFF.

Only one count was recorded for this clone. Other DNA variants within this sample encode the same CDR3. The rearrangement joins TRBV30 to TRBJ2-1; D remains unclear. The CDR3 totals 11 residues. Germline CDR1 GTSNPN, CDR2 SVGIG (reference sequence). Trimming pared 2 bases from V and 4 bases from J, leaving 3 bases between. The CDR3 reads CAWSLYNEQFF. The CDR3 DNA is TGTGCCTGGAGTCTTTACAATGAGCAGTTCTTC.

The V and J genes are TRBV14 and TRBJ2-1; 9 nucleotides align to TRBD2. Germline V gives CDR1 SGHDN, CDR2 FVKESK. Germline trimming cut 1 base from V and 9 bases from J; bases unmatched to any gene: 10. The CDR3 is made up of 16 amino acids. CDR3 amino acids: CASSQARGGGAGEQFF. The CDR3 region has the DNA TGTGCCAGCAGCCAAGCCCGGGGCGGGGGGGCCGGTGAGCAGTTCTTC.

The chain's CDR3 is CASSPGQGDYGYTF. In DNA form, the CDR3 reads TGCGCCAGCAGCCCGGGACAGGGGGACTATGGCTACACCTTC. The V call is TRBV5-1, the J call TRBJ1-2; TRBD1 aligns across 11 bases. Germline V gene sequence: CDR1 SGHRS, CDR2 YFSETQ. Trimming cost V 4 bases and J 3 bases; bases outside gene matches: 2. The CDR3 covers 14 residues.

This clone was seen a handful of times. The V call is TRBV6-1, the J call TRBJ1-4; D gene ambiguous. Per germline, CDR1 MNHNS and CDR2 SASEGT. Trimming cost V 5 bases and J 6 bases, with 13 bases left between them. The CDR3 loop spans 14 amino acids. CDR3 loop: CASSPPDSDEKLFF. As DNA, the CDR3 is TGTGCCAGCAGTCCGCCTGACTCCGATGAAAAACTGTTTTTT.

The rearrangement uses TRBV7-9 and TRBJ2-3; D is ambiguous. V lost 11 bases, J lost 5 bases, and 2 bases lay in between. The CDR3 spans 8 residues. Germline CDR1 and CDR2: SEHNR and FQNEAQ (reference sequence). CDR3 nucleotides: TGTGCCCGAGATACGCAGTATTTT. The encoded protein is CARDTQYF.

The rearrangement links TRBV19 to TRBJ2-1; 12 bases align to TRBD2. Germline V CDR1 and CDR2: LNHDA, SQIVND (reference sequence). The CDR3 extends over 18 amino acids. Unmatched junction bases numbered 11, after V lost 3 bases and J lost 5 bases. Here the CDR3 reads CASSILAGGDGSHNEQFF. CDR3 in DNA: TGTGCCAGTAGTATTCTAGCGGGAGGGGATGGGAGTCACAATGAGCAGTTCTTC.

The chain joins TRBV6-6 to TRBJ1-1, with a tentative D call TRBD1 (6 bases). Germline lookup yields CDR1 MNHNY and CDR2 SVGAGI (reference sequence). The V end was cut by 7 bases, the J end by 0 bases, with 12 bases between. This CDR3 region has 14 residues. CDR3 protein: CASTPDRLNTEAFF. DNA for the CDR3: TGTGCCAGCACCCCGGACAGATTGAACACTGAAGCTTTCTTT.

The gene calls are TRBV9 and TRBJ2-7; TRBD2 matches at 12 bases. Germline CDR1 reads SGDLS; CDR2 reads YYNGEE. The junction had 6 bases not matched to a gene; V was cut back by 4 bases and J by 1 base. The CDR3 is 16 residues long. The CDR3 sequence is CASSRLAGVPSYEQYF. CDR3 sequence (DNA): TGTGCCAGCAGCAGACTAGCGGGGGTACCTTCCTACGAGCAGTACTTC. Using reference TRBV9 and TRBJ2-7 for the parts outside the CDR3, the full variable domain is DSGVTQTPKHLITATGQRVTLRCSPRSGDLSVYWYQQSLDQGLQFLIQYYNGEERAKGNILERFSAQQFPDLHSELNLSSLELGDSALYFCASSRLAGVPSYEQYFGPGTRLTVT.

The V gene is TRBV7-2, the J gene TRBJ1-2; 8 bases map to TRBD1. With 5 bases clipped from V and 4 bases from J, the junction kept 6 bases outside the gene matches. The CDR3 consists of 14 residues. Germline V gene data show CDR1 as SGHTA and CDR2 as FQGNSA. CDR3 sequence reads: CASSRDRGSYGYTF. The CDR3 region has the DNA TGTGCCAGCAGCCGAGACAGGGGATCCTATGGCTACACCTTC. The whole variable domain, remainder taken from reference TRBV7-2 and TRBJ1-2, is GAGVSQSPSNKVTEKGKDVELRCDPISGHTALYWYRQSLGQGLEFLIYFQGNSAPDKSGLPSDRFSAERTGGSVSTLTIQRTQQEDSAVYLCASSRDRGSYGYTFGSGTRLTVV.

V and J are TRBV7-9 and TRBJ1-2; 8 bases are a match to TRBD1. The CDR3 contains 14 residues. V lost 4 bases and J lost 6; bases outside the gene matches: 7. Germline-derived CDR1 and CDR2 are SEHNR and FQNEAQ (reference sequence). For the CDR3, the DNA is TGTGCCAGCAGCTCACAACAGGGGGAGGATGGCTACACCTTC. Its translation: CASSSQQGEDGYTF.

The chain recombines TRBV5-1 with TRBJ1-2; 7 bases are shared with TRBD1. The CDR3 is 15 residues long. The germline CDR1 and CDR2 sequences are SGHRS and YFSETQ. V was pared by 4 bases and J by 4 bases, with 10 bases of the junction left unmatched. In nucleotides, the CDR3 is TGCGCCAGCAGCAGGGACAGCGACCGCCGCTATGGCTACACCTTC. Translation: CASSRDSDRRYGYTF.

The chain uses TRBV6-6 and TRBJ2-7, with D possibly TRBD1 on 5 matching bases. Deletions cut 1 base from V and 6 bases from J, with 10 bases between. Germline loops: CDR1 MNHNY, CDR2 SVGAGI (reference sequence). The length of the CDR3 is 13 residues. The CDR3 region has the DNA TGTGCCAGCAGTTACTTAGGGGCCTCCGAGCAGTACTTC. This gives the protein CASSYLGASEQYF.

CDR3 DNA sequence: TGTGCCAGTCAGAGGACAGGGGATACCTACGAGCAGTACTTC. Translated, it gives CASQRTGDTYEQYF. The chain couples TRBV2 to TRBJ2-7; 9 bases are shared with TRBD1. The ends lost 9 bases at V and 2 bases at J; junction bases unmatched: 8. The length of the CDR3 is 14 residues. Germline loops: CDR1 SNHLY, CDR2 FYNNEI.

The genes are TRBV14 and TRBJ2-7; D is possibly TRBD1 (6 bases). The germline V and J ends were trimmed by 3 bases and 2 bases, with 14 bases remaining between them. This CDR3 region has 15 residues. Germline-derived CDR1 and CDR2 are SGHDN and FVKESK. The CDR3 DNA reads TGTGCCAGCAGCCACCTCCAGACAGGCACCTACGAGCAGTACTTC. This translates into CASSHLQTGTYEQYF.

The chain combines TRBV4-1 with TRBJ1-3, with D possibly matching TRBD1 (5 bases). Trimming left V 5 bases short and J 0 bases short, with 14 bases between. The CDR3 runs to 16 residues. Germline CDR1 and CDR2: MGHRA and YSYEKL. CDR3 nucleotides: TGCGCCAGCAGCGAGGAGTGGGGGGTCTCTGGAAACACCATATATTTT. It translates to CASSEEWGVSGNTIYF.

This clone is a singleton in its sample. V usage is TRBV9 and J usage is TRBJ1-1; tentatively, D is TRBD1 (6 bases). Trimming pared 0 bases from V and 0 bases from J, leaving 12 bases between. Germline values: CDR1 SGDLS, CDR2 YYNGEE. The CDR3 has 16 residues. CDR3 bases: TGTGCCAGCAGCGTAGCTGGGACATATATGAACACTGAAGCTTTCTTT. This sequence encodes CASSVAGTYMNTEAFF.

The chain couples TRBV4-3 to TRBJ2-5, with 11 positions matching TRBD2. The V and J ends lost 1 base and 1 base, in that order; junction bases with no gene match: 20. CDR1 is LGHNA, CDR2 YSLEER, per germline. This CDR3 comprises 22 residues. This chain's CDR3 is CASSQGWGGGGIAGGLQETQYF. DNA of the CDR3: TGCGCCAGCAGCCAAGGGTGGGGGGGCGGGGGGATAGCGGGGGGGCTCCAAGAGACCCAGTACTTC.

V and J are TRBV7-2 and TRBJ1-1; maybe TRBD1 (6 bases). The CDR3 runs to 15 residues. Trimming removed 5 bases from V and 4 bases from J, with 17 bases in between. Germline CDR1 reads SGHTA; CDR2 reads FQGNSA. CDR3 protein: CASSTQGSTLTEAFF. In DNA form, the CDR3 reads TGTGCCAGCAGCACACAGGGATCGACTCTCACTGAAGCTTTCTTT.